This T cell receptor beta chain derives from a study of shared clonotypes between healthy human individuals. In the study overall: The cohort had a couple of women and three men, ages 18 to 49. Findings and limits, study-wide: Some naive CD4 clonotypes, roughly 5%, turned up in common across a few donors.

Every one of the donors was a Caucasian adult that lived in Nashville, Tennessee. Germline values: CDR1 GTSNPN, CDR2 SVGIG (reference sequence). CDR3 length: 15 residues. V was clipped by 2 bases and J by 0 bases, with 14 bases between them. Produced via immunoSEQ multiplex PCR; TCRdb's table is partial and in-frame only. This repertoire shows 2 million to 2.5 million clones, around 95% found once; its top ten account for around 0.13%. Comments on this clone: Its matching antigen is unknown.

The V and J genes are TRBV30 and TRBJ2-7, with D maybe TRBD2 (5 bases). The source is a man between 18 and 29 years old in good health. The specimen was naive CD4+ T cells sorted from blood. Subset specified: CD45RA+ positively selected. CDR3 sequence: CAWSPGLESSYEQYF. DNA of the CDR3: TGTGCCTGGAGTCCTGGACTGGAGAGCTCCTACGAGCAGTACTTC.